The clone carrying this TCR beta chain was observed a handful of times. Combining a sample-barcoded 5' primer with a J-beta primer mix, a second PCR ran for about 6 to 11 cycles. In TCRdb, the 5' RACE reads were re-called with MiXCR into one record per CDR3 protein. The top ten hold 3% to 4% of the sample, which has around 500,000 distinct CDR3 sequences, about 25% seen once. The data originate from a study of blood T cells in healthy people across ages. V shed 4 bases and J shed 3 bases, with 12 bases lying between them. CDR1 is LGHNA and CDR2 is YSLEER in the germline V gene. There are 14 residues in the CDR3. The data also belong to a second study, concerning T cells of mothers and their children.

The chain combines TRBV4-3 with TRBJ2-5; the D gene is possibly TRBD2 (6 bases). Sequencing was performed on blood. The receptor was isolated from a boy between 2 and 10 years old in good health. CDR3 bases: TGCGCCAGCAGCCTCGGGACTCGAGAAGAGACCCAGTACTTC. Residues: CASSLGTREETQYF.